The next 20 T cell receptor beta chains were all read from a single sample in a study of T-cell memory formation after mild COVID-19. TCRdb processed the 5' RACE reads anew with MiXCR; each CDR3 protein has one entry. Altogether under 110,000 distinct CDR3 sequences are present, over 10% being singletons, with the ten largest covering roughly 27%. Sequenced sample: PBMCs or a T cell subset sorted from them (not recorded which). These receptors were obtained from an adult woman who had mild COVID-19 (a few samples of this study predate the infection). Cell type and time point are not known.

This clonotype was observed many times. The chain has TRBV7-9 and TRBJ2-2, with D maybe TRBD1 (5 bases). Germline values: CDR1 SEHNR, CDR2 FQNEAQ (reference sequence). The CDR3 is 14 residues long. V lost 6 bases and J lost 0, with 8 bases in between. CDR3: CASRDSANTGELFF. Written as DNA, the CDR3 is TGTGCCAGCAGAGACAGTGCGAACACCGGGGAGCTGTTTTTT.

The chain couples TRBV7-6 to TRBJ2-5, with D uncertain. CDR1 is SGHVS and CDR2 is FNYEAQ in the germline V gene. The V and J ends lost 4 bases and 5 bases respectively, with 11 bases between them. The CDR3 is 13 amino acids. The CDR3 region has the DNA TGTGCCAGCAGCTCGCCCCCTCGTGAGACCCAGTACTTC. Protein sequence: CASSSPPRETQYF.

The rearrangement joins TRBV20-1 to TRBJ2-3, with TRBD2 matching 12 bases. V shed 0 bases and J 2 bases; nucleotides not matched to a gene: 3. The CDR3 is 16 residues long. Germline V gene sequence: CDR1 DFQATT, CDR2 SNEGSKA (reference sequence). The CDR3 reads CSARDLAGGHTDTQYF. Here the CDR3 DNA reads TGCAGTGCTAGAGATCTAGCGGGAGGGCACACAGATACGCAGTATTTT.

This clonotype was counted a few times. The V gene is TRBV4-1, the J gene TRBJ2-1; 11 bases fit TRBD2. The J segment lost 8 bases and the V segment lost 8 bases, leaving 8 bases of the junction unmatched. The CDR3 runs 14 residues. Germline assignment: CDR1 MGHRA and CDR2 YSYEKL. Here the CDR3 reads CASHGLAGGHEQFF. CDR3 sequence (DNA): TGCGCCAGCCATGGGCTAGCGGGGGGCCATGAGCAGTTCTTC.

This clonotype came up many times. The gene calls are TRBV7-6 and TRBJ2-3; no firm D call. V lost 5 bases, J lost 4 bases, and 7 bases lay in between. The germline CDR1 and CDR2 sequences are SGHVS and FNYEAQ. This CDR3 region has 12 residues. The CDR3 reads CASSPGADTQYF. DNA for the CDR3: TGTGCCAGCAGCCCGGGCGCAGATACGCAGTATTTT. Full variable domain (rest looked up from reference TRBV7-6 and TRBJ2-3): GAGVSQSPRYKVTKRGQDVALRCDPISGHVSLYWYRQALGQGPEFLTYFNYEAQQDKSGLPNDRFSAERPEGSISTLTIQRTEQRDSAMYRCASSPGADTQYFGPGTRLTVL.

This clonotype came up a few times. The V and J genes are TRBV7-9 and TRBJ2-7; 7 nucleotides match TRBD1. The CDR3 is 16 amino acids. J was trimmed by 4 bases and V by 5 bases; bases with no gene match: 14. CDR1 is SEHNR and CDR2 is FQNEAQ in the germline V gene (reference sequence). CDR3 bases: TGTGCCAGCAGCCCGACGTCCGGGACAGATGTATACGAGCAGTACTTC. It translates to CASSPTSGTDVYEQYF.

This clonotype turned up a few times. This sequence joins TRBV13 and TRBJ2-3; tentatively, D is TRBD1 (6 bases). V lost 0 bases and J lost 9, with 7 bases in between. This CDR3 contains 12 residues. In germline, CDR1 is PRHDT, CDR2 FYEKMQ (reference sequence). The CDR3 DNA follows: TGTGCCAGCAGCTTAGGCCAGGGGACGCAGTATTTT. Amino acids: CASSLGQGTQYF.

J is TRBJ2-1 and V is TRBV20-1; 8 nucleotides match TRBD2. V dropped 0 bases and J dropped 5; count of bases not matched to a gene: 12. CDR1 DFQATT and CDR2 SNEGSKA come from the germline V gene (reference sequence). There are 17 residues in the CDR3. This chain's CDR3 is CSARDNSGVLNDNEQFF. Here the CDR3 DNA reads TGCAGTGCTAGAGATAATAGCGGGGTCCTGAACGACAATGAGCAGTTCTTC.

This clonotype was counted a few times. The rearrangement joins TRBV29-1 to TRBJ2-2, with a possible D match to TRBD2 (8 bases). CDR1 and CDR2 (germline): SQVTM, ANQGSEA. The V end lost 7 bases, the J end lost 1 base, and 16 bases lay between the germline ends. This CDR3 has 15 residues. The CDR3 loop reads CSARGGQLNTGELFF. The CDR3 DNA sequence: TGCAGCGCCCGGGGGGGACAGCTGAACACCGGGGAGCTGTTTTTT.

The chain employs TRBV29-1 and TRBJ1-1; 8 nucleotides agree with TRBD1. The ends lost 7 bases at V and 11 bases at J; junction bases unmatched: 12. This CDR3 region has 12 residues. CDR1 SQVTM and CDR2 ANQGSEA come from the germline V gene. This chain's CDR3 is CSAFYQGANAFF. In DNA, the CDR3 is TGCAGCGCCTTTTACCAGGGGGCGAATGCTTTCTTT.

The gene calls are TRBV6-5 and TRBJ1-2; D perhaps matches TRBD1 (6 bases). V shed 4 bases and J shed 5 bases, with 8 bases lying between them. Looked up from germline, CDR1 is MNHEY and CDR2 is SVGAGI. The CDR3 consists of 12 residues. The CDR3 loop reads CASSLDRYGYTF. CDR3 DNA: TGTGCCAGCAGTTTGGACAGATATGGCTACACCTTC.

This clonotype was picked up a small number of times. CDR3 sequence: CSARALGGTYNEQFF. CDR3 sequence (DNA): TGCAGTGCTAGAGCACTAGGAGGTACCTACAATGAGCAGTTCTTC. J is TRBJ2-1 and V is TRBV20-1; tentatively, D is TRBD2 (5 bases). CDR3 size: 15 residues. Trimming left V 1 base short and J 2 bases short, with 12 bases between. Germline CDR1 reads DFQATT; CDR2 reads SNEGSKA (reference sequence).

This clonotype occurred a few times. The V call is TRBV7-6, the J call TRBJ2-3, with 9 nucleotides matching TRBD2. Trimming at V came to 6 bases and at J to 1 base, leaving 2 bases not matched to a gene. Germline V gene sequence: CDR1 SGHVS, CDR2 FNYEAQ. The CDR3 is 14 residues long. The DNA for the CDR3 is TGTGCCAGCAGTTGGACTAGCGGCACAGATACGCAGTATTTT. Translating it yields CASSWTSGTDTQYF.

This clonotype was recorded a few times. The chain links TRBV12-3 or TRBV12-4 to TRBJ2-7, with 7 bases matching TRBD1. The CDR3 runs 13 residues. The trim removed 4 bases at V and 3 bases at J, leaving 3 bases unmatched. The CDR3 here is CASSWDSFYEQYF. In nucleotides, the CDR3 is TGTGCCAGCAGTTGGGACAGCTTCTACGAGCAGTACTTC.

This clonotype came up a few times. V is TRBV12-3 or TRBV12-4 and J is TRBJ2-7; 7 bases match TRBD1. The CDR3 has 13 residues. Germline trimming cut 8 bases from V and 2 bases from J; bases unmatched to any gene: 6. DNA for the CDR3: TGTGCCAGCGGGTGGACAGGACCCTACGAGCAGTACTTC. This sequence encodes CASGWTGPYEQYF.

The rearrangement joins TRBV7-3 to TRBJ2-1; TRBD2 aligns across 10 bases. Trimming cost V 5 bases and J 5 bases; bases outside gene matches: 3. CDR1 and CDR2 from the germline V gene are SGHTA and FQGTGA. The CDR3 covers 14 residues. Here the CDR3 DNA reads TGTGCCAGCAGCGTCGGACTAGCGGACAATGAGCAGTTCTTC. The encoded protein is CASSVGLADNEQFF.

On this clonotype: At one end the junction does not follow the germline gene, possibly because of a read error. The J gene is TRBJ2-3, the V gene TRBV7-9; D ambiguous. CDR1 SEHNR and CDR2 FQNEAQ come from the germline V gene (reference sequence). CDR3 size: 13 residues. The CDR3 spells CASSVANSFTQYF. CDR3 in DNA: TGTGCCAGCAGCGTAGCAAATTCATTTACGCAGTATTTT.

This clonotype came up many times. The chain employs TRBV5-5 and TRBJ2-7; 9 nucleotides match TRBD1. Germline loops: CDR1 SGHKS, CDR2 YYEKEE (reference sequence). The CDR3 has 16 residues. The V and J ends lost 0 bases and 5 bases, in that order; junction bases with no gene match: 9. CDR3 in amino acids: CASSLDWPGQGDEQYF. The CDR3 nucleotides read TGTGCCAGCAGCTTGGATTGGCCGGGACAGGGCGACGAGCAGTACTTC. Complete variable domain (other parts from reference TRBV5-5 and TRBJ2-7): DAGVTQSPTHLIKTRGQQVTLRCSPISGHKSVSWYQQVLGQGPQFIFQYYEKEERGRGNFPDRFSARQFPNYSSELNVNALLLGDSALYLCASSLDWPGQGDEQYFGPGTRLTVT.

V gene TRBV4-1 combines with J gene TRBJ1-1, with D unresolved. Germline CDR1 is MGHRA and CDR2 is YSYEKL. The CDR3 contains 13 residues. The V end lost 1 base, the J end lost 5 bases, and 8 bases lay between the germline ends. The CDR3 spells CASSQALSTEAFF. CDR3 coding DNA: TGCGCCAGCAGCCAAGCACTTAGTACTGAAGCTTTCTTT.

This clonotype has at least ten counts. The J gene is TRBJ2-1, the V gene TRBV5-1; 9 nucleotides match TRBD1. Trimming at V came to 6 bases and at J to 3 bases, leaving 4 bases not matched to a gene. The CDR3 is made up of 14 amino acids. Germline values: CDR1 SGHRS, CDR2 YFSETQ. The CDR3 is CASTPGQGYNEQFF. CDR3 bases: TGCGCCAGCACTCCGGGACAGGGCTACAATGAGCAGTTCTTC.